Listed here is a single T cell receptor (beta chain). Its specificity is not known. Naive CD8 cells lacked CD45RO, underwent positive selection for CCR7 and left out terminally differentiated effector memory CD45RA+ cells. The sample is drawn from a study of shared clonotypes between healthy human individuals. When replicate PCRs were run on sorted subsets, they used 150 to 250 ng DNA, 28,000 or so T cell genomes. In the original processing: In the immunoSEQ data, sequences were junction-only and lacked quality scores, so filtering differed. Some clones are missing from TCRdb's copy, which holds only in-frame ones; the method was immunoSEQ multiplex PCR. For V, J and clone size, that table is used; D and trimming come from the DNA. The top ten clones hold 0.95% to 1.5% of a sample with nearly 2 million clones, about 94% of them seen once. This CDR3 is 14 amino acids long. Looked up from germline, CDR1 is SEHNR and CDR2 is FQNEAQ (reference sequence). The germline V and J ends were trimmed by 5 bases and 3 bases, with 14 bases remaining between them.

Points from the study as a whole: Generally, estimated richness proved larger in naive subsets than it did in memory subsets. Some naive CD4 clonotypes, around 4.9%, turned up in common across a few donors.

The clonotype comes from a young man in good health. This chain joins TRBV7-9 and TRBJ2-7, with D possibly being TRBD1 (6 bases). Sequencing used naive CD8+ T cells sorted from blood. The CDR3 is CASSRGGSIYEQYF. The DNA for the CDR3 is TGTGCCAGCAGCCGAGGGGGTTCAATCTACGAGCAGTACTTC.